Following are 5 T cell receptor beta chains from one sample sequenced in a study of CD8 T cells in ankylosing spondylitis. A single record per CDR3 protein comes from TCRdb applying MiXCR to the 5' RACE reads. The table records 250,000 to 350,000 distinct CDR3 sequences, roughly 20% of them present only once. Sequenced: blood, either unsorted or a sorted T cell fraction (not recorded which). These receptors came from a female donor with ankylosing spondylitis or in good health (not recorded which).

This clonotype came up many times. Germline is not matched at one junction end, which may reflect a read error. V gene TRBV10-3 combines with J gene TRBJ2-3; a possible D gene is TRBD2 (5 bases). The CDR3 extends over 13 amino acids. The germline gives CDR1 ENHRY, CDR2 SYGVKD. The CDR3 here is CAIRDSGTDTQYF. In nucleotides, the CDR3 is TGTGCCATCCGTGATAGCGGCACAGATACGCAGTATTTT.

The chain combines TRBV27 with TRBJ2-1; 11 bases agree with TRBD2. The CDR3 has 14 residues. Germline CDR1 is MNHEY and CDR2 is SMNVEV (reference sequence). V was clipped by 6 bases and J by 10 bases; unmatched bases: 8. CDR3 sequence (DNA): TGTGCCAGCAGCCAAACTCGACTAGCGGGGGAGCAGTTCTTC. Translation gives CASSQTRLAGEQFF.

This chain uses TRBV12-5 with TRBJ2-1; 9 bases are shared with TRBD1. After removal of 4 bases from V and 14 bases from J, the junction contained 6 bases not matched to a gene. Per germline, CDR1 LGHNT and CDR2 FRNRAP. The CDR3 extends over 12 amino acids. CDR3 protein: CASGSDRGNKFF. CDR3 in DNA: TGTGCTAGTGGTTCAGACAGGGGGAACAAGTTCTTC.

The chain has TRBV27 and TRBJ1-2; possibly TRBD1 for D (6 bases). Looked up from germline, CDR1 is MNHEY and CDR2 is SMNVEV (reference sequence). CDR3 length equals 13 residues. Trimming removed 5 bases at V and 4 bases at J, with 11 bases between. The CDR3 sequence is CASSHRQAYGYTF. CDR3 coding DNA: TGTGCCAGCAGTCACCGACAGGCCTATGGCTACACCTTC.

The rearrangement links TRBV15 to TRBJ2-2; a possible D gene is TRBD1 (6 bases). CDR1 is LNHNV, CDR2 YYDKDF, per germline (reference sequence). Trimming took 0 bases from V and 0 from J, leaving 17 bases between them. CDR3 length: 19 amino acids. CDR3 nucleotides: TGTGCCACCAGCAGAGAACTCCAGGGGTTGCTTGCGAACACCGGGGAGCTGTTTTTT. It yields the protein CATSRELQGLLANTGELFF.